This T cell receptor beta chain was captured by sequencing in a study of blood T cell repertoires in COVID-19. Original processing notes: Cell counts per sample came from amplifying reference gene primers. The table came from immunoSEQ multiplex PCR; TCRdb's copy has only in-frame clones and leaves some out. For V, J and clone size, that table is used; D and trimming come from the DNA. The profile covers roughly 110,000 clones, with around 85% appearing a single time and about an eighth taken by the ten largest. The germline gives CDR1 MNHEY, CDR2 SVGEGT. The CDR3 covers 14 residues. Trimming left V 6 bases short and J 4 bases short, with 15 bases between.

The sample was peripheral blood. The chain recombines TRBV6-2 or TRBV6-3 with TRBJ1-2; D is uncertain. The receptor's source is a human donor in a cohort sampled during active COVID-19. CDR3 residues: CASSPLPGGYGYTF. CDR3 DNA: TGTGCCAGCAGCCCGCTTCCGGGAGGCTATGGCTACACCTTC.